These 22 T cell receptor beta chains were sequenced from one sample in a study of T cells in Graves' hyperthyroidism and ophthalmopathy. Researchers took RNA transcripts and amplified the TCR beta CDR3 regions from them. Using the HTBI primer set, a first-round RT-PCR was run on the TCR CDR3. TCRdb re-called the multiplex PCR reads through MiXCR, storing one row per CDR3 protein. Here the sample spans hundreds of thousands of distinct CDR3 sequences, about a sixth being singletons. The sequenced sample consisted of blood. The receptors originated from a woman aged 18-29 years with Graves' ophthalmopathy.

Comments on this clonotype: Sequence at one end of the junction differs from germline and may be a read error. The chain couples TRBV7-7 to TRBJ2-2, with 7 bases that match TRBD2. Germline assignment: CDR1 SSHAT and CDR2 FNYEAQ (reference sequence). CDR3 size: 14 residues. CDR3 coding DNA: TGTGCTAGCAGCGCAGGGAGGGCCACCGGGGAGCTGTTTTTT. Translated, it gives CASSAGRATGELFF.

This clonotype was counted ten times or more. The gene calls are TRBV5-6 and TRBJ2-3; 10 nucleotides align to TRBD2. Germline V lookup: CDR1 SGHDT, CDR2 YYEEEE. The CDR3 runs 17 residues. Trimming cost V 2 bases and J 2 bases; bases outside gene matches: 8. The CDR3 sequence is CASSFPLAGVLTDTQYF. CDR3 nucleotides: TGTGCCAGCAGCTTCCCCCTAGCGGGGGTGCTCACAGATACGCAGTATTTT.

Ten or more counts support this clonotype. The CDR3 nucleotides read TGTGCCAGCAGTTTACGCGACAGAGTCTACGAGCAGTACTTC. It codes for CASSLRDRVYEQYF. The genes are TRBV28 and TRBJ2-7; D perhaps matches TRBD1 (5 bases). The CDR3 covers 14 residues. Germline V gene sequence: CDR1 MDHEN, CDR2 SYDVKM. V shed 2 bases and J shed 3 bases, with 11 bases lying between them.

This clonotype came up many times. The rearrangement links TRBV28 to TRBJ1-2; 9 bases agree with TRBD1. This CDR3 spans 16 amino acids. Germline V CDR1 and CDR2: MDHEN, SYDVKM. V gave up 1 base and J gave up 8 bases; unmatched junction bases: 11. CDR3 DNA: TGTGCCAGCAGTTTATCCGGGACAGGGCCCGGGAAGGGCTACACCTTC. Its translation: CASSLSGTGPGKGYTF.

This clonotype was seen ten or more times. The rearrangement links TRBV10-3 to TRBJ1-2, with D unclear. CDR1 and CDR2 (germline): ENHRY, SYGVKD. The CDR3 spans 13 residues. V was clipped by 8 bases and J by 6 bases, with 16 bases between them. CDR3 nucleotides: TGTGCCATCGAAGCCCGGGGTGGGGATGGCTACACCTTC. This sequence encodes CAIEARGGDGYTF.

This sequence joins TRBV28 and TRBJ1-2; D perhaps matches TRBD1 (6 bases). The ends were cut back, 5 bases at V and 4 bases at J, with 23 bases in the middle. CDR3 length: 17 amino acids. Germline CDR1 reads MDHEN; CDR2 reads SYDVKM. The CDR3 loop reads CASSQLSDRSGFYGYTF. CDR3 DNA: TGTGCCAGCAGTCAACTATCTGACAGGTCAGGGTTCTATGGCTACACCTTC.

In this sample, this clonotype turned up many times. This chain joins TRBV20-1 and TRBJ1-5, with 7 positions matching TRBD1. After removal of 1 base from V and 1 base from J, the junction contained 4 bases not matched to a gene. Germline CDR1 DFQATT, CDR2 SNEGSKA (reference sequence). The CDR3 runs to 15 residues. The CDR3 protein is CSARVAGGSNQPQHF. In DNA form, the CDR3 reads TGCAGTGCTAGAGTGGCAGGGGGGAGCAATCAGCCCCAGCATTTT.

In its sample, this clonotype was seen many times. This chain links TRBV3-1 with TRBJ1-1, with 9 bases lining up with TRBD1. V lost 4 bases to trimming and J lost 1 base; unmatched junction nucleotides: 10. Germline values: CDR1 LGHDT, CDR2 YNNKEL (reference sequence). The CDR3 totals 17 residues. CDR3 loop: CASSPPDRGVWNTEAFF. The CDR3, as DNA: TGTGCCAGCAGCCCTCCAGACAGGGGGGTATGGAACACTGAAGCTTTCTTT.

This clonotype was seen only a few times. A read error may produce the germline difference seen at one junction end. This sequence joins TRBV6-5 and TRBJ1-1; a weak D match, TRBD1 (6 bases). CDR3 length: 13 residues. CDR1 is MNHEY and CDR2 is SVGAGI in the germline V gene. The CDR3 region has the DNA TGTGCCAGCAGTGACTCGACAGGTTGGGAAGCTTTCTTT. This gives the protein CASSDSTGWEAFF.

In regard to this clonotype: It may be a read error: a sequence one base away is much more abundant. DNA for the CDR3: TGTGCCAGCAGTTTCGCGACAACTGGAAACACCATATATTTT. Its translation: CASSFATTGNTIYF. V and J are TRBV28 and TRBJ1-3; D is undetermined. Germline CDR1 MDHEN, CDR2 SYDVKM. Trimming stripped 3 bases from V and 2 bases from J, with 8 bases between. This CDR3 is built from 14 residues.

This clonotype was recorded at least ten times. The chain joins TRBV20-1 to TRBJ2-7; no definite D call. There are 12 residues in the CDR3. The germline V and J ends were trimmed by 3 bases and 6 bases, with 12 bases remaining between them. Germline V gene sequence: CDR1 DFQATT, CDR2 SNEGSKA (reference sequence). The CDR3 bases are TGCAGTGCTAGGGTTGGTGTTGTCGAGCAGTACTTC. This codes for CSARVGVVEQYF.

V and J are TRBV7-9 and TRBJ1-4; TRBD1 is a possible D gene (5 bases). The V gene's germline CDR1 is SEHNR and CDR2 FQNEAQ (reference sequence). Trimming removed 3 bases from V and 8 bases from J, with 13 bases in between. This CDR3 has 14 residues. The DNA of the CDR3 is TGTGCCAGCAGCTTGACAGACCTTGACGAAAAACTGTTTTTT. It encodes CASSLTDLDEKLFF.

This clonotype showed up many times. V is TRBV12-3 or TRBV12-4 and J is TRBJ1-2; the D is unclear. Between the trimmed V and J ends, which lost 5 bases and 2 bases, there was a span of 9 bases. This CDR3 spans 13 amino acids. CDR3 amino acids: CASSPQANYGYTF. CDR3 sequence (DNA): TGTGCCAGCAGTCCTCAGGCGAACTATGGCTACACCTTC.

The chain employs TRBV27 and TRBJ2-5; 8 bases map to TRBD2. Germline V gene data show CDR1 as MNHEY and CDR2 as SMNVEV (reference sequence). J was trimmed by 7 bases and V by 7 bases; bases with no gene match: 8. This CDR3 spans 13 amino acids. The CDR3 loop is CASTSAGGGTQYF. The DNA of the CDR3 is TGTGCCAGCACTTCGGCGGGAGGCGGGACCCAGTACTTC.

The chain uses TRBV6-2 or TRBV6-3 and TRBJ2-1; 11 bases agree with TRBD2. CDR3 length: 16 residues. Trimming at V came to 0 bases and at J to 5 bases, leaving 3 bases not matched to a gene. Per the germline V gene, CDR1 is MNHEY and CDR2 is SVGEGT. CDR3 sequence: CASSYSTSGSNNEQFF. The CDR3 DNA follows: TGTGCCAGCAGTTACTCAACTAGCGGGAGCAACAATGAGCAGTTCTTC.

The rearrangement uses TRBV29-1 and TRBJ2-2; D perhaps matches TRBD2 (5 bases). Trimming removed 7 bases from V and 4 bases from J, with 13 bases in between. Per the germline V gene, CDR1 is SQVTM and CDR2 is ANQGSEA. The CDR3 runs to 13 residues. Here the CDR3 reads CSASSATTGELFF. The CDR3 nucleotides are TGCAGCGCTAGTAGCGCAACCACCGGGGAGCTGTTTTTT.

The rearrangement joins TRBV29-1 to TRBJ1-4, with D maybe TRBD1 (5 bases). Germline V gene data show CDR1 as SQVTM and CDR2 as ANQGSEA. Trimming pared 1 base from V and 8 bases from J, leaving 14 bases between. The CDR3 extends over 14 amino acids. The CDR3 reads CSVEAVGGAEKLFF. CDR3 in DNA: TGCAGCGTTGAAGCGGTGGGGGGAGCGGAAAAACTGTTTTTT.

This clonotype was recorded at least ten times. The chain has TRBV6-1 and TRBJ2-3; weak D call: TRBD1 (5 bases). The CDR3 contains 14 residues. CDR1 and CDR2 from the germline V gene are MNHNS and SASEGT. Deletions cut 6 bases from V and 4 bases from J, with 14 bases between. CDR3 protein: CASSAAEGADTQYF. CDR3 DNA sequence: TGTGCCAGCAGCGCTGCGGAAGGGGCAGATACGCAGTATTTT.

This chain uses TRBV4-1 with TRBJ2-7; D uncertain. CDR3 size: 14 residues. Germline values: CDR1 MGHRA, CDR2 YSYEKL. Trimming cost V 1 base and J 0 bases, with 7 bases left between them. This chain's CDR3 is CASSQGSDSYEQYF. CDR3 nucleotide sequence: TGCGCCAGCAGCCAAGGCTCGGACTCCTACGAGCAGTACTTC.

The gene calls are TRBV29-1 and TRBJ1-2; TRBD1 matches 7 bases. The CDR3 consists of 13 residues. Germline V gives CDR1 SQVTM, CDR2 ANQGSEA. V lost 3 bases, J lost 1 base, and 2 bases stayed unmatched. CDR3 nucleotide sequence: TGCAGCGTTGACAGGGGGAGTAACTATGGCTACACCTTC. As protein: CSVDRGSNYGYTF. The entire variable domain, with the rest obtained from reference TRBV29-1 and TRBJ1-2, is as follows: SAVISQKPSRDICQRGTSLTIQCQVDSQVTMMFWYRQQPGQSLTLIATANQGSEATYESGFVIDKFPISRPNLTFSTLTVSNMSPEDSSIYLCSVDRGSNYGYTFGSGTRLTVV.

This clonotype was detected many times. The CDR3 sequence: CASSLSGDVGPNYGYTF. CDR3 DNA: TGCGCCAGCAGCTTGTCCGGGGACGTCGGTCCTAACTATGGCTACACCTTC. The chain recombines TRBV5-1 with TRBJ1-2, with a weak D call TRBD1 (5 bases). The germline CDR1 and CDR2 sequences are SGHRS and YFSETQ. This CDR3 contains 17 residues. V gave up 1 base and J gave up 0 bases, with 16 bases separating them.

This clonotype was counted many times. The gene calls are TRBV27 and TRBJ1-2; TRBD1 agrees at 7 bases. V dropped 2 bases and J dropped 7; count of bases not matched to a gene: 10. CDR1 MNHEY and CDR2 SMNVEV come from the germline V gene (reference sequence). The CDR3 spans 15 residues. The CDR3 sequence: CASSLKAQGTSGYTF. CDR3 DNA sequence: TGTGCCAGCAGTTTAAAAGCACAGGGGACTAGTGGCTACACCTTC.